This T cell receptor (beta chain) was documented in a study of blood T cell repertoires in COVID-19. Study-wide background: Sources were T cells, B-cell-depleted T cells, or PBMCs; the material itself was cDNA or gDNA.

Measured with immunoSEQ multiplex PCR; TCRdb has only the in-frame clones, and not every one. The sample comprises 200,000 to 250,000 clones, roughly 82% of which are singletons, and approximately 4.5% rests with the top ten. CDR3 size: 15 residues. Germline V lookup: CDR1 MNHEY, CDR2 SVGEGT. Trimming at V came to 6 bases and at J to 2 bases, leaving 6 bases not matched to a gene. Sequenced material: peripheral blood. V gene TRBV6-2 or TRBV6-3 combines with J gene TRBJ2-1; 8 bases match TRBD2. This clonotype was obtained from a woman in her 70s with acute or convalescent COVID-19. This chain's CDR3 is CASSSTSGAYNEQFF. Written as DNA, the CDR3 is TGTGCCAGCAGCTCAACTAGCGGAGCCTACAATGAGCAGTTCTTC.